Listed below are T cell receptor beta chains from one sample, sequenced in a study of shared clonotypes between healthy human individuals. The table came from immunoSEQ multiplex PCR; TCRdb's copy has only in-frame clones and leaves some out. The repertoire holds 2 million to 2.5 million clones, with less than 95% as singletons. Source material: naive CD4+ T cells from PBMCs. All receptors derive from a young man in good health. Some clones in this sample may be carry-over from other donors' samples. The CDR3 runs from the conserved cysteine through the conserved F or W. The D gene is left open where the match is weak. Clone size, where shown, is once, few, many, or a class for clones that have expanded.

abundance	v_gene	d_gene	j_gene	CDR3aa	CDR3nt
NA	TRBV6-5	NA	TRBJ1-5	CASSEDIAQHF	TGTGCCAGCAGTGAGGACATAGCCCAGCATTTT
NA	TRBV2	NA	TRBJ1-1	CASQVDPNTEAFF	TGTGCCAGCCAGGTCGACCCCAACACTGAAGCTTTCTTT
NA	TRBV27	NA	TRBJ1-2	CASSSNHYGYTF	TGTGCCAGCAGTTCAAACCACTATGGCTACACCTTC
NA	TRBV2	NA	TRBJ2-3	CASSEFSLGDTQYF	TGTGCCAGCAGTGAATTCAGCCTCGGGGATACGCAGTATTTT
NA	TRBV4-2	TRBD2	TRBJ2-2	CASSPGLAGGDGELFF	TGTGCCAGCAGCCCCGGACTAGCGGGAGGGGACGGGGAGCTGTTTTTT
NA	TRBV10-3	NA	TRBJ1-2	CAISRDNYGYTF	TGTGCCATAAGCCGGGACAACTATGGCTACACCTTC
NA	TRBV4-2	TRBD2	TRBJ2-7	CASSRRLAGGRTYEQYF	TGTGCCAGCAGCCGTAGACTAGCGGGAGGGCGAACCTACGAGCAGTACTTC
NA	TRBV11-2	NA	TRBJ2-7	CASSSSVNRAYEQYF	TGTGCCAGCAGCTCTTCGGTCAACAGGGCCTACGAGCAGTACTTC
NA	TRBV5-1	NA	TRBJ2-1	CASSFGLSSYNEQFF	TGCGCCAGCAGCTTCGGGCTTAGCTCCTACAATGAGCAGTTCTTC
NA	TRBV7-2	TRBD1	TRBJ1-1	CASGGTVVLAEAFF	TGTGCCAGCGGGGGGACAGTGGTGTTGGCTGAAGCTTTCTTT
NA	TRBV7-9	TRBD2	TRBJ2-3	CASSPLFGRGTDTQYF	TGTGCCAGCAGCCCCCTGTTTGGGCGGGGGACAGATACGCAGTATTTT
NA	TRBV28	TRBD1	TRBJ1-2	CASGAGGTYMFYTF	TGTGCCAGCGGAGCAGGGGGGACCTATATGTTCTACACCTTC
NA	TRBV7-8	NA	TRBJ2-2	CASSFRFAGVVGELFF	TGTGCCAGCAGCTTTAGGTTTGCAGGGGTTGTCGGGGAGCTGTTTTTT
NA	TRBV21-1	NA	TRBJ2-3	CASSKELQGRTDTQYF	TGTGCCAGCAGCAAAGAGTTGCAGGGGCGCACAGATACGCAGTATTTT
NA	TRBV27	NA	TRBJ1-2	CASSLLPQANYGYTF	TGTGCCAGCAGTTTATTACCCCAAGCTAACTATGGCTACACCTTC
NA	TRBV19	NA	TRBJ1-6	CASSIFIRSYNSPLHF	TGTGCCAGTAGTATTTTTATTCGATCCTATAATTCACCCCTCCACTTT
NA	TRBV5-1	NA	TRBJ1-5	CASSPLGNQPQHF	TGCGCCAGCAGCCCCCTGGGGAATCAGCCCCAGCATTTT
NA	TRBV15	NA	TRBJ1-1	CATRAGGRFTEAFF	TGTGCCACCCGCGCCGGGGGTAGATTCACTGAAGCTTTCTTT
NA	TRBV5-1	TRBD1	TRBJ2-2	CASSFGQGGTGELFF	TGCGCCAGCAGCTTCGGACAGGGTGGCACCGGGGAGCTGTTTTTT
NA	TRBV5-1	TRBD2	TRBJ2-3	CASSLAEWASGSTDTQYF	TGCGCCAGCAGCTTGGCCGAGTGGGCTAGCGGTAGCACAGATACGCAGTATTTT
NA	TRBV27	NA	TRBJ1-2	CASKFRGGDSVNYGYTF	TGTGCCAGCAAATTTAGAGGGGGGGACTCGGTGAACTATGGCTACACCTTC
once	TRBV21-1	NA	TRBJ2-7	CASSKRPYEQYF	TGTGCCAGCAGCAAAAGGCCCTACGAGCAGTACTTC
NA	TRBV4-3	NA	TRBJ2-7	CASSQDGSSYEQYF	TGCGCCAGCAGCCAAGATGGCAGCTCCTACGAGCAGTACTTC
NA	TRBV7-7	NA	TRBJ2-7	CASSLSRERRSYEQYF	TGTGCCAGCAGCTTAAGTAGAGAGCGAAGATCCTACGAGCAGTACTTC
NA	TRBV30	TRBD1	TRBJ2-7	CAWSVTGGGEQYF	TGTGCCTGGAGTGTGACAGGGGGCGGCGAGCAGTACTTC
NA	TRBV10-3	NA	TRBJ2-2	CATRTTALGELFF	TGTGCCACGAGGACTACGGCCCTCGGGGAGCTGTTTTTT
NA	TRBV14	TRBD2	TRBJ2-7	CASSQEFFRLAGKLTYEQYF	TGTGCCAGCAGCCAAGAATTTTTTAGACTAGCGGGGAAACTCACCTACGAGCAGTACTTC
few	TRBV20-1	NA	TRBJ1-1	CSGYQGFEAFF	TGCAGTGGTTACCAGGGGTTCGAAGCTTTCTTT
NA	TRBV7-2	NA	TRBJ2-3	CASSFSRDTQYF	TGTGCCAGCAGCTTCTCACGAGATACGCAGTATTTT
NA	TRBV2	NA	TRBJ2-1	CASSPRSSYNEQFF	TGTGCCAGCAGTCCCCGGAGCTCCTACAATGAGCAGTTCTTC
NA	TRBV28	NA	TRBJ1-4	CASSFGVATNEKLFF	TGTGCCAGCAGTTTCGGAGTTGCAACTAATGAAAAACTGTTTTTT
NA	TRBV27	TRBD1	TRBJ2-5	CASSWDRGREETQYF	TGTGCCAGCAGTTGGGACAGGGGAAGGGAAGAGACCCAGTACTTC
NA	TRBV18	NA	TRBJ1-2	CASSPGVIYGYTF	TGTGCCAGCTCGCCGGGTGTCATCTATGGCTACACCTTC
NA	TRBV7-2	NA	TRBJ2-7	CASSLKWAYEQYF	TGTGCCAGCAGTTTAAAGTGGGCCTACGAGCAGTACTTC
NA	TRBV7-2	NA	TRBJ2-7	CASSYKQGVEQYF	TGTGCCAGCAGCTATAAACAGGGCGTCGAGCAGTACTTC
NA	TRBV30	NA	TRBJ1-5	CAWSLSPNVPAQHF	TGTGCCTGGAGTCTCTCCCCGAACGTTCCGGCCCAGCATTTT
NA	TRBV19	NA	TRBJ2-7	CASSPPGPEQYF	TGTGCCAGTAGCCCTCCGGGCCCCGAGCAGTACTTC
NA	TRBV4-1	NA	TRBJ2-5	CASSQDGLGGETQYF	TGCGCCAGCAGCCAAGATGGGTTGGGGGGCGAGACCCAGTACTTC
NA	TRBV18	NA	TRBJ1-1	CASSPLQGRNTEAFF	TGTGCCAGCTCACCATTGCAGGGAAGGAACACTGAAGCTTTCTTT
once	TRBV18	NA	TRBJ2-3	CASSGATDTQYF	TGTGCCAGCTCAGGTGCCACAGATACGCAGTATTTT
NA	TRBV29-1	TRBD2	TRBJ2-1	CSAAGGAYNEQFF	TGCAGCGCCGCGGGAGGGGCCTACAATGAGCAGTTCTTC
NA	TRBV19	TRBD2	TRBJ2-3	CATQREELTDTQYF	TGTGCCACTCAGCGGGAGGAACTCACAGATACGCAGTATTTT
NA	TRBV7-9	TRBD2	TRBJ2-3	CASSAITSGRRTDTQYF	TGTGCCAGCAGCGCGATAACTAGCGGGAGGAGGACAGATACGCAGTATTTT
NA	TRBV9	NA	TRBJ1-1	CASSPGGLNTEAFF	TGTGCCAGCAGCCCTGGGGGGCTGAACACTGAAGCTTTCTTT
NA	TRBV28	NA	TRBJ2-1	CASSPRLIWGGNNEQFF	TGTGCCAGCAGTCCCCGTTTAATTTGGGGAGGCAACAATGAGCAGTTCTTC
NA	TRBV7-2	NA	TRBJ1-4	CASSSHPTNEKLFF	TGTGCCAGCAGCTCCCACCCAACTAATGAAAAACTGTTTTTT
once	TRBV10-3	TRBD2	TRBJ2-7	CAISRTSGTYEQYF	TGTGCCATCAGCAGGACTAGCGGGACCTACGAGCAGTACTTC
NA	TRBV6-5	NA	TRBJ1-6	CASSYAGQGYSPLHF	TGTGCCAGCAGTTACGCGGGGCAGGGGTATTCACCCCTCCACTTT
NA	TRBV29-1	NA	TRBJ2-7	CSVDVPTGTSTYEQYF	TGCAGCGTTGACGTACCTACCGGGACTTCTACCTACGAGCAGTACTTC
NA	TRBV5-4	TRBD1	TRBJ1-5	CASSLPGQGLRAYSNQPQHF	TGTGCCAGCAGCTTACCGGGACAGGGACTGAGGGCCTATAGCAATCAGCCCCAGCATTTT
NA	TRBV10-3	NA	TRBJ2-2	CAISPTGRGRSYTGELFF	TGTGCCATCAGTCCCACAGGACGGGGTAGAAGTTACACCGGGGAGCTGTTTTTT
NA	TRBV7-3	NA	TRBJ2-3	CASSTGSRTDTQYF	TGTGCCAGCAGCACGGGATCCCGCACAGATACGCAGTATTTT
NA	TRBV28	TRBD1	TRBJ2-7	CASRLGQGRYEQYF	TGTGCCAGCAGGCTTGGACAGGGGAGATACGAGCAGTACTTC
NA	TRBV2	NA	TRBJ1-2	CASSNHDPTGYGYTF	TGTGCCAGCAGTAATCACGACCCAACGGGCTATGGCTACACCTTC